This is a list of T cell receptor beta chains from one sample in a study of monozygotic twins with inflammatory bowel disease. TCRdb reanalyzed the 5' RACE reads, giving one entry per CDR3 protein sequence and no DNA. Found here are 150,000 to 200,000 distinct CDR3 sequences; the top ten clones hold around 7%. The sample taken for sequencing was blood. The receptors originated from a human donor with ulcerative colitis or Crohn's disease, or a healthy co-twin of an affected twin (not recorded which). The CDR3 runs from the conserved cysteine through the conserved F or W.

CDR3	V	J
CASSGRQGGMNTEAFF	TRBV18	TRBJ1-1
CASSFYGRGTGELFF	TRBV12-3/TRBV12-4	TRBJ2-2
CSVGLAGPYNEQFF	TRBV29-1	TRBJ2-1
CSASKGQLGNTIYF	TRBV20-1	TRBJ1-3
CASSPRHRTYEQYF	TRBV5-6	TRBJ2-7
CASSEALGGRNTEAFF	TRBV25-1	TRBJ1-1
CASSYGGSVQPQHF	TRBV6-6	TRBJ1-5
CAIRAGLAGNTGELFF	TRBV10-3	TRBJ2-2
CASSLNVGTSLPYEQYF	TRBV7-3	TRBJ2-7
CASSPSRALTDTQYF	TRBV7-2	TRBJ2-3
CASSIDTGGANVLTF	TRBV5-1	TRBJ2-6
CASSAPTGDNSPLHF	TRBV5-4	TRBJ1-6
CASSPRGNSYNEQFF	TRBV12-3/TRBV12-4	TRBJ2-1
CATTRGEETQYF	TRBV2	TRBJ2-5
CASSESGQWNTEAFF	TRBV10-2	TRBJ1-1
CASSQVLGAGEKLFF	TRBV4-2	TRBJ1-4
CASSEESGSRNEQFF	TRBV28	TRBJ2-1
CASSLLTSGRYYNEQFF	TRBV11-2	TRBJ2-1